A single sample gave rise to the 4 T cell receptor beta chains below, sequenced in a study of blood T cell repertoires in COVID-19. Repertoires were generated with immunoSEQ multiplex PCR, while TCRdb's copy carries only in-frame clones and drops some. In the table there are tens of thousands of clones, around 88% of which are singletons. Material: peripheral blood. These TCRs come from a man aged 55 to 70 with acute or convalescent COVID-19.

The genes are TRBV27 and TRBJ2-1; TRBD2 matches at 7 bases. Trimming removed 4 bases from V and 3 bases from J; junction bases left unmatched: 6. CDR1 is MNHEY, CDR2 SMNVEV, per germline (reference sequence). This CDR3 has 15 amino acids. The CDR3 here is CASSSTSVGYNEQFF. The CDR3 DNA reads as TGTGCCAGCAGTTCCACTAGCGTTGGCTACAATGAGCAGTTCTTC.

This chain links TRBV7-3 with TRBJ2-2; tentative D call: TRBD1 (6 bases). The CDR3 spans 13 residues. In germline, CDR1 is SGHTA, CDR2 FQGTGA. The CDR3 protein is CLGQRMDTGELFF. As DNA, the CDR3 is TGTCTGGGACAACGGATGGATACCGGGGAGCTGTTTTTT.

This rearrangement joins TRBV3-1 (or the pseudogene TRBV3-2) to TRBJ1-6; D gene unclear. Germline V gene lookup returns CDR1 LGHDT and CDR2 YNNKEL (reference sequence). The CDR3 consists of 13 residues. Trimming shortened V by 3 bases and J by 7 bases, and 7 bases separated the two germline ends. CDR3 nucleotide sequence: TGTGCCAGCAGCCACGCGGGGAATTCACCCCTCCACTTT. Its protein is CASSHAGNSPLHF.

V usage is TRBV3-1 (or the pseudogene TRBV3-2) and J usage is TRBJ1-2; maybe TRBD1 (6 bases). CDR1 and CDR2 (germline): LGHDT, YNNKEL (reference sequence). The ends were cut back, 2 bases at V and 6 bases at J, with 13 bases in the middle. This CDR3 comprises 14 residues. Here the CDR3 reads CASSQNPGDHGYTF. The DNA for the CDR3 is TGTGCCAGCAGCCAAAACCCAGGGGACCATGGCTACACCTTC.